These 30 T cell receptor beta chains were sequenced from one sample in a study of tumor-infiltrating lymphocytes in primary liver carcinoma. Germline DNA was extracted alongside blood RNA, which was obtained from unsorted whole blood. The input was around 530 ng total RNA; TCR beta cDNA was made from it with a constant-region primer. Slightly modified ARM-PCR, run as three nested multiplex PCR rounds, produced the TCR beta libraries. The study ran its first two PCR rounds for 9 to 10 cycles each, using TRBV1-TRBV30 forward primers and a C-beta reverse primer. TCRdb fed the multiplex PCR reads into MiXCR, producing one record per CDR3 protein. The sample gives around 210,000 distinct CDR3 sequences, about two thirds of which show up once; approximately 6.6% is in the top ten. The sequencing input was peripheral blood. These receptors all stem from a woman aged 60-75 years with primary liver carcinoma and hepatitis B virus infection.

This clonotype showed up many times. V and J are TRBV4-1 and TRBJ2-5; 10 bases align to TRBD2. The CDR3 length is 15 residues. J was trimmed by 3 bases and V by 1 base; bases with no gene match: 2. Germline V lookup: CDR1 MGHRA, CDR2 YSYEKL. CDR3: CASSQASGREETQYF. The CDR3 DNA reads TGCGCCAGCAGCCAAGCTAGCGGGAGAGAAGAGACCCAGTACTTC.

As regards this clonotype: Since the CDR3 does not end with the conserved phenylalanine or tryptophan, this likely comes from a read error. This chain joins TRBV6-5 and TRBJ1-6; a possible D gene is TRBD1 (6 bases). Germline CDR1 reads MNHEY; CDR2 reads SVGAGI. The CDR3 is 12 amino acids. This CDR3 reads CAISEDRRPLHL. CDR3 nucleotides: TGTGCCATCAGTGAAGACAGGAGACCCCTCCACCTT.

A remark on this clonotype: A much bigger clone sits one base away, suggesting this may be a read error. This rearrangement joins TRBV4-1 to TRBJ2-7, with D perhaps given as TRBD1 or TRBD2 (6 bases each). V lost 3 bases, J lost 7 bases, and 19 bases lay in between. The germline CDR1 and CDR2 sequences are MGHRA and YSYEKL. The CDR3 totals 15 residues. The CDR3 spells CASSHRRGLLGEQYF. The CDR3 DNA reads TGCGCCAGCAGCCACCGCAGGGGACTGTTGGGTGAGCAGTACTTC.

V gene TRBV11-2 combines with J gene TRBJ2-1; tentatively, D is TRBD2 (5 bases). V shed 2 bases and J shed 7 bases, with 18 bases lying between them. Per the germline V gene, CDR1 is SGHAT and CDR2 is FQNNGV. The CDR3 runs 16 residues. The CDR3 coding sequence is TGTGCCAGCAGCTTATATCGTCGAGGGCCTGGTAATGAGCAGTTCTTC. Its protein product is CASSLYRRGPGNEQFF.

The count of this clonotype is one. With a much larger clone just one base away, this may be a read error. The chain's CDR3 is CASGRSQGADNEQFF. CDR3 DNA: TGTGCCAGCGGCCGGTCACAGGGAGCTGACAATGAGCAGTTCTTC. This chain links TRBV4-2 with TRBJ2-1; perhaps TRBD1 as D (6 bases). Germline loops: CDR1 LGHNA, CDR2 YNFKEQ. This CDR3 comprises 15 residues. V lost 8 bases and J lost 5, with 19 bases in between.

A note on this clonotype: The germline gene is not matched at one end of the junction; a read error may be the cause. V and J are TRBV12-5 and TRBJ2-7; maybe TRBD1 (6 bases). The CDR3 contains 14 residues. Per germline, CDR1 LGHNT and CDR2 FRNRAP. CDR3 coding DNA: TGTGCTAGTTATGTTGGGGGCGATTCGTCCGAGGAGTACTTC. Encoded protein: CASYVGGDSSEEYF.

Regarding this clonotype: At one end the junction does not follow the germline gene, possibly because of a read error. The rearrangement links TRBV6-5 to TRBJ2-5, with D possibly matching TRBD1 (6 bases). From germline, CDR1 is MNHEY and CDR2 SVGAGI. The CDR3 is 13 amino acids. The chain's CDR3 is CASRTTGTGTQYF. In DNA, the CDR3 is TGTGCCAGCAGGACCACAGGGACGGGGACCCAATACTTC.

This clonotype was seen at least ten times. The chain couples TRBV6-1 to TRBJ2-2; 8 bases agree with TRBD1. Germline V lookup: CDR1 MNHNS, CDR2 SASEGT. The CDR3 contains 15 residues. V trimming: 6 bases; J trimming: 4 bases; junction bases outside the gene matches: 7. CDR3 amino acids: CASRSGGSGTGELFF. The CDR3 bases are TGTGCCAGCAGGTCAGGGGGCAGCGGCACCGGGGAGCTGTTTTTT.

Concerning this clonotype itself: A much larger clone differs by one base, so this may be a read error. The CDR3 here is CASRKTRGAQYGQYF. Written as DNA, the CDR3 is TGTGCCAGCAGGAAAACCCGGGGGGCCCAATACGGGCAGTACTTC. The rearrangement links TRBV12-3 or TRBV12-4 to TRBJ2-7, with D possibly being TRBD2 (7 bases). CDR3 length: 15 amino acids.

As to this clonotype: The junction does not match germline at one end; this may be a read error. V and J are TRBV5-1 and TRBJ2-7, with TRBD1 matching over 7 bases. The CDR3 is 14 amino acids. Looked up from germline, CDR1 is SGHRS and CDR2 is YFSETQ. The CDR3 loop is CTSSLGQTSYEQYF. In DNA, the CDR3 is TGCACCAGCAGCTTGGGACAGACCTCCTACGAGCAGTACTTC.

Concerning this clonotype: Because it lacks the conserved phenylalanine or tryptophan at the end, this CDR3 is likely a read error. This chain links TRBV11-2 with TRBJ2-7; weak D call: TRBD1 (5 bases). V was clipped by 5 bases and J by 1 base, with 12 bases between them. Germline V lookup: CDR1 SGHAT, CDR2 FQNNGV. CDR3 length: 14 amino acids. CDR3 protein: CASSPTRGSYEQYI. CDR3 nucleotides: TGTGCCAGCAGCCCGACAAGGGGATCCTACGAGCAGTACATC.

Details on this clonotype: One end of the junction is discordant with germline, which a read error may explain. This rearrangement joins TRBV11-2 to TRBJ2-2; D call uncertain. The CDR3 has 15 amino acids. Germline CDR1 is SGHAT and CDR2 is FQNNGV. The DNA for the CDR3 is TGTGCCTGCAGCTTAGCTAGTCGCTACACCAGGGAGCTGTTTTTT. This translates into CACSLASRYTRELFF.

The genes are TRBV14 and TRBJ1-1, with 8 bases lining up with TRBD1. Germline CDR1 is SGHDN and CDR2 is FVKESK. The CDR3 runs 15 residues. The junction had 4 bases not matched to a gene; V was cut back by 1 base and J by 3 bases. In nucleotides, the CDR3 is TGTGCCAGCAGCCAAGCAGGGGGCTGGGACACTGAAGCTTTCTTT. It encodes CASSQAGGWDTEAFF.

This clonotype was recorded many times. The V call is TRBV6-5, the J call TRBJ2-1; 7 bases line up with TRBD2. Germline V gene sequence: CDR1 MNHEY, CDR2 SVGAGI. The CDR3 sequence is 14 residues long. V was pared by 6 bases and J by 2 bases, with 4 bases of the junction left unmatched. The CDR3 here is CASSPSGTYNEQFF. DNA of the CDR3: TGTGCCAGCAGCCCTAGCGGCACCTACAATGAGCAGTTCTTC.

By sample fraction, this clonotype is medium-sized (0.01 to 0.1%). V usage is TRBV11-2 and J usage is TRBJ2-7, with 8 bases that match TRBD1. There are 13 residues in the CDR3. After removal of 6 bases from V and 5 bases from J, the junction contained 6 bases not matched to a gene. The germline gives CDR1 SGHAT, CDR2 FQNNGV. CDR3 sequence reads: CASSRDRGHEQYF. In DNA form, the CDR3 reads TGTGCCAGCAGTAGAGACAGGGGCCACGAGCAGTACTTC.

Turning to this clonotype: Germline and junction disagree at one end, which may indicate a read error. The V call is TRBV12-3 or TRBV12-4, the J call TRBJ1-5, with 9 bases matching TRBD1. CDR3 length equals 19 residues. CDR3 sequence reads: CASSLVTLATGGENHPQHF. The CDR3 DNA follows: TGTGCCAGCAGTTTGGTAACTTTGGCGACAGGGGGGGAAAATCATCCCCAGCATTTT.

For this clonotype: This could be a read error, since a much larger clone is one nucleotide away. The chain recombines TRBV10-2 with TRBJ2-2, with D perhaps matching TRBD1 (6 bases). The V gene's germline CDR1 is WSHSY and CDR2 SAAADI. The CDR3 totals 14 residues. The CDR3: CAISEQGYTGELFF. CDR3 sequence (DNA): TGCGCCATCAGTGAACAGGGATACACCGGGGAGCTGTTTTTT.

The chain employs TRBV6-5 and TRBJ2-5; maybe TRBD1 (5 bases). Germline assignment: CDR1 MNHEY and CDR2 SVGAGI. With 6 bases removed from V and 5 bases from J, the gap between germline ends came to 10 bases. The CDR3 is 12 residues long. Here the CDR3 reads CASSRVSETQYF. In DNA, the CDR3 is TGTGCCAGCAGCAGGGTATCCGAGACCCAGTACTTC.

The rearrangement joins TRBV5-5 to TRBJ2-1, with 13 bases fitting TRBD2. This CDR3 region has 16 residues. Germline V CDR1 and CDR2: SGHKS, YYEKEE (reference sequence). The V segment lost 7 bases and the J segment 4 bases; nucleotides outside the gene matches: 8. The CDR3 loop reads CASRSGLAGAYNEQFF. The CDR3 DNA reads TGTGCCAGCCGTTCCGGACTAGCGGGAGCTTACAATGAGCAGTTCTTC.

This clonotype was seen a handful of times. This sequence joins TRBV6-6 and TRBJ1-1, with a weak D call TRBD1 (6 bases). From germline, CDR1 is MNHNY and CDR2 SVGAGI (reference sequence). Trimming took off 8 bases at V and 0 bases at J, with 10 bases between the two ends. The CDR3 runs to 13 residues. The CDR3: CASRTEMNTEAFF. In nucleotides, the CDR3 is TGTGCCAGCCGGACAGAGATGAACACTGAAGCTTTCTTT.

Details on this clonotype: This may be a read error: a much more frequent sequence differs by one nucleotide. V gene TRBV6-5 combines with J gene TRBJ1-2; TRBD1 is a possible D gene (6 bases). The CDR3 consists of 15 residues. Germline-derived CDR1 and CDR2 are MNHEY and SVGAGI. The chain's CDR3 is CASSYFARPTGGYAF. The DNA for the CDR3 is TGTGCCAGCAGTTACTTCGCTAGGCCGACGGGGGGCTACGCCTTC.

Concerning this clonotype: This may come from a read error, since a much larger clone is one base off. J is TRBJ1-2 and V is TRBV14; D is ambiguous. CDR1 is SGHDN and CDR2 is FVKESK in the germline V gene. The CDR3 spans 14 residues. The CDR3 region has the DNA TGTGCCAGCAGACAAGATGGAGGGCCCCAGGGCTACACCTTC. Its translation is CASRQDGGPQGYTF.

For this clonotype: Given a much more abundant clone one base away, this may be a read error. The J gene is TRBJ1-1, the V gene TRBV12-3 or TRBV12-4; D gene ambiguous. The CDR3 sequence is 13 residues long. V lost 7 bases to trimming and J lost 7 bases, with 16 bases between them. In DNA, the CDR3 is TGTGCCAGCACCATAATTGCGGGGAGTGAAGCTTTCTTT. It specifies CASTIIAGSEAFF.

Comment on this clonotype: With a much larger clone just one base away, this may be a read error. The V gene is TRBV29-1, the J gene TRBJ2-3, with 11 bases matching TRBD2. The germline CDR1 and CDR2 sequences are SQVTM and ANQGSEA. Trimming took 7 bases from V and 5 from J; bases not matched to a gene: 14. The CDR3 extends over 16 amino acids. This CDR3 reads CSARGSSGRALDTQYF. Here the CDR3 DNA reads TGCAGCGCCAGAGGGAGTAGCGGGAGGGCCTTAGATACGCAGTATTTT.

The chain uses TRBV6-6 and TRBJ1-5, with D perhaps TRBD1 (6 bases). Trimming pared 6 bases from V and 0 bases from J, leaving 24 bases between. Germline CDR1 MNHNY, CDR2 SVGAGI (reference sequence). The CDR3 length is 19 residues. For the CDR3, the DNA is TGTGCCAGCAGCGACAGCGGGACACGAAGTCTGTATAGCAATCAGCCCCAGCATTTT. Its translation: CASSDSGTRSLYSNQPQHF.

This clonotype turned up a few times. This may be a read error, as it is one base from a much larger clone. The chain links TRBV7-9 to TRBJ2-3; either TRBD1 or TRBD2 may fit D (5 bases each). Germline V gene data show CDR1 as SEHNR and CDR2 as FQNEAQ (reference sequence). CDR3 length: 16 residues. Written as DNA, the CDR3 is TGTGTCAGCAGCGGAAAGGACATATTGGGCACAGATACGCAGTATTTT. Translation: CVSSGKDILGTDTQYF. Full variable domain (rest looked up from reference TRBV7-9 and TRBJ2-3): DTGVSQNPRHKITKRGQNVTFRCDPISEHNRLYWYRQTLGQGPEFLTYFQNEAQLEKSRLLSDRFSAERPKGSFSTLEIQRTEQGDSAMYLCVSSGKDILGTDTQYFGPGTRLTVL.

Points on this clonotype: The missing conserved phenylalanine or tryptophan at the end of this CDR3 makes a read error likely. This rearrangement joins TRBV12-3 or TRBV12-4 to TRBJ2-3; 7 bases line up with TRBD2. CDR3 size: 17 residues. The CDR3 loop is CASSLAPAGYRTDTQYS. The CDR3 coding sequence is TGTGCCAGCAGTTTAGCCCCAGCGGGATACCGCACGGATACGCAGTATTCT.

As regards this clonotype: It may be a read error: a sequence one base away is much more abundant. V usage is TRBV6-6 and J usage is TRBJ2-7, with a weak D call TRBD1 (7 bases). The CDR3 runs to 15 residues. Per the germline V gene, CDR1 is MNHNY and CDR2 is SVGAGI (reference sequence). Here the CDR3 reads CVSSSNPAGGFEQYF. The CDR3, as DNA: TGTGTCAGCAGTTCAAATCCGGCAGGGGGGTTCGAGCAGTACTTC.

V usage is TRBV5-4 and J usage is TRBJ2-7; 8 bases are shared with TRBD1. J was trimmed by 4 bases and V by 5 bases; bases with no gene match: 8. Germline loops: CDR1 SGHNT, CDR2 YYREEE (reference sequence). This CDR3 contains 14 residues. CDR3 residues: CASRPGQGGYEQYF. The CDR3 DNA sequence: TGTGCCAGCAGACCCGGACAGGGAGGATACGAGCAGTACTTC.

The V and J genes are TRBV30 and TRBJ1-2; D is possibly TRBD1 (5 bases). Trimming took 2 bases from V and 0 from J, leaving 13 bases between them. Germline V gene data show CDR1 as GTSNPN and CDR2 as SVGIG (reference sequence). The CDR3 consists of 15 residues. The CDR3 nucleotides are TGTGCCTGGAGTTTACGACAGACAGCTAACTATGGCTACACCTTC. This gives the protein CAWSLRQTANYGYTF.